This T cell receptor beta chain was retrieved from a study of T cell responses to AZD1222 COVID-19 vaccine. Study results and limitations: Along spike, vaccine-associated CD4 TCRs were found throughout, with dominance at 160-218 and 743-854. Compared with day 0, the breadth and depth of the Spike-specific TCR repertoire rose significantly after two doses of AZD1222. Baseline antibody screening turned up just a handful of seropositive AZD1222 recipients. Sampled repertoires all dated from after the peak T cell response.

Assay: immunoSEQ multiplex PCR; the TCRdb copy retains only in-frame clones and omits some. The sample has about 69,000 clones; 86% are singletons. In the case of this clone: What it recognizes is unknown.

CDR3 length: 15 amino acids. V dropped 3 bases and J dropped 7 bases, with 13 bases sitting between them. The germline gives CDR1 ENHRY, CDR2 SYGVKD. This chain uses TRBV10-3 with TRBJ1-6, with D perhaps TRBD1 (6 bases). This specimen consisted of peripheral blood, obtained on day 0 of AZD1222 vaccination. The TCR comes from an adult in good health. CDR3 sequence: CAISDRGPGNSPLHF. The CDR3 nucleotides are TGTGCCATCAGTGACAGGGGCCCAGGGAATTCACCCCTCCACTTT.